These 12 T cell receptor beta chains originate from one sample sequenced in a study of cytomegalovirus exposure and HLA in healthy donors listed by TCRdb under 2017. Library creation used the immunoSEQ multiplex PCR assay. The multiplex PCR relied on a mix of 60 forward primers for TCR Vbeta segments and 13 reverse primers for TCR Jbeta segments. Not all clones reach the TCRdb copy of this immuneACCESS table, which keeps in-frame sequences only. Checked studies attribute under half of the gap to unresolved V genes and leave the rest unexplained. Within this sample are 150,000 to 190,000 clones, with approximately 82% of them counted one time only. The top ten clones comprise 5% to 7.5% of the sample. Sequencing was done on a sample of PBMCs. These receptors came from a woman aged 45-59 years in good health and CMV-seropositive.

This chain's CDR3 is CASSAGVLAGDTQYF. The CDR3 DNA is TGTGCCAGCAGCGCGGGGGTTCTAGCGGGGGATACGCAGTATTTT. This rearrangement joins TRBV11-2 to TRBJ2-3; 9 positions agree with TRBD2. Germline V gives CDR1 SGHAT, CDR2 FQNNGV. There are 15 residues in the CDR3. The V segment lost 5 bases and the J segment 6 bases; nucleotides outside the gene matches: 9.

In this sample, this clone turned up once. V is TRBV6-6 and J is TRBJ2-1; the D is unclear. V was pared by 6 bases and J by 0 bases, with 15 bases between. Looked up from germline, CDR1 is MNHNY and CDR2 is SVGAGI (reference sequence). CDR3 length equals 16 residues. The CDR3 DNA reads TGTGCCAGCAGCCACAGTCAAACTTACTCCTACAATGAGCAGTTCTTC. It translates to CASSHSQTYSYNEQFF.

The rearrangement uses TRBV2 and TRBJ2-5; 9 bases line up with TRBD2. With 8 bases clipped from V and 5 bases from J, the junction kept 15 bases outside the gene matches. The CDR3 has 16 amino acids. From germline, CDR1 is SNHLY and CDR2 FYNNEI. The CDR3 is CASGMGWRGGYETQYF. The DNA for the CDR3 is TGTGCCAGCGGCATGGGCTGGCGGGGGGGCTATGAGACCCAGTACTTC.

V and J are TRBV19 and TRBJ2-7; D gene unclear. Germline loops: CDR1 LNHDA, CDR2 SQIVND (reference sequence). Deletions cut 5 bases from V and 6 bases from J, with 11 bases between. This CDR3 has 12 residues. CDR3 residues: CASSVASGEQYF. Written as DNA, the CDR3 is TGTGCCAGTAGTGTGGCCTCTGGCGAGCAGTACTTC.

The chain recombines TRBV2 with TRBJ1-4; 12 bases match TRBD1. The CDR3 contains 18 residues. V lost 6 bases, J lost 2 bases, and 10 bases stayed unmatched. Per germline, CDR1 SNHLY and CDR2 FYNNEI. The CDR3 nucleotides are TGTGCCAGCAGGGAACGGGACAGGGGGCGAGCGACTAATGAAAAACTGTTTTTT. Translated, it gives CASRERDRGRATNEKLFF.

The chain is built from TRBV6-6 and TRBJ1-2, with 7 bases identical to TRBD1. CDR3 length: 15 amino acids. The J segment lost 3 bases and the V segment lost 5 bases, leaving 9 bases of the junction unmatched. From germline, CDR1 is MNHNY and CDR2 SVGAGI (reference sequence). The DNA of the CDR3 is TGTGCCAGCAGTGCCGCATCAACAGGGGACTATGGCTACACCTTC. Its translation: CASSAASTGDYGYTF.

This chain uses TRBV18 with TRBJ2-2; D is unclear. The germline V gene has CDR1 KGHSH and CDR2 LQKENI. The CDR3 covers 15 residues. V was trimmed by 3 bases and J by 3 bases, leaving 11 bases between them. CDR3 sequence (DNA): TGTGCCAGCTCACCCAGGATGGGTGACACCGGGGAGCTGTTTTTT. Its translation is CASSPRMGDTGELFF.

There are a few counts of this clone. CDR3 amino acids: CASSRDSGPSNYNEQFF. The CDR3 DNA sequence: TGTGCCAGCAGCAGAGACAGTGGACCTTCGAACTACAATGAGCAGTTCTTC. The chain combines TRBV5-6 with TRBJ2-1; tentatively, D is TRBD1 (5 bases). Trimming left V 4 bases short and J 3 bases short, with 20 bases between. CDR1 is SGHDT and CDR2 is YYEEEE in the germline V gene. The CDR3 spans 17 residues. Looking up the rest from reference TRBV5-6 and TRBJ2-1 gives the full variable domain: DAGVTQSPTHLIKTRGQQVTLRCSPKSGHDTVSWYQQALGQGPQFIFQYYEEEERQRGNFPDRFSGHQFPNYSSELNVNALLLGDSALYLCASSRDSGPSNYNEQFFGPGTRLTVL.

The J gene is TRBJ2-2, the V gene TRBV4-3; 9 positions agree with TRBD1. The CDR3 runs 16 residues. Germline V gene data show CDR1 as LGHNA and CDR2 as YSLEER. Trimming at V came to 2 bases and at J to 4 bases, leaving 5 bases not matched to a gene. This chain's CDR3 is CASSQPTGGGTGELFF. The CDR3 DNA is TGCGCCAGCAGCCAACCAACAGGGGGCGGCACCGGGGAGCTGTTTTTT.

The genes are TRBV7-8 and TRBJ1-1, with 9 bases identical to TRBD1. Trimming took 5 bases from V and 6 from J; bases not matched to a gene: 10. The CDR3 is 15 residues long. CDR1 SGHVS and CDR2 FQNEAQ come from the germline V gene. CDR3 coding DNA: TGTGCCAGCAGCCGTGAAAGGGACAGGGCCCCTGAAGCTTTCTTT. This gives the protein CASSRERDRAPEAFF.

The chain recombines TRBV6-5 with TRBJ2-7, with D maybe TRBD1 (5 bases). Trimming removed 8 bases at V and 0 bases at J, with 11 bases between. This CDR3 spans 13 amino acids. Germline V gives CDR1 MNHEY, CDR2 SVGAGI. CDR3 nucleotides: TGTGCCAGCGGTTCAGGGTCCTCCTACGAGCAGTACTTC. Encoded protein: CASGSGSSYEQYF.

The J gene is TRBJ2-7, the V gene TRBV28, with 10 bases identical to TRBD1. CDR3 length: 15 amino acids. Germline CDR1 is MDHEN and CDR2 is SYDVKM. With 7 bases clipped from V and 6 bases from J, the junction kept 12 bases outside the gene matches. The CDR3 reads CASTSLTGGFSEQYF. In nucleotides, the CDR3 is TGTGCCAGCACCTCCTTGACAGGGGGCTTTTCCGAGCAGTACTTC.